The rows below give T cell receptor beta chains drawn from one sample of a study of cytomegalovirus exposure and HLA in healthy donors. Profiled with immunoSEQ multiplex PCR; TCRdb holds only in-frame clones, not every one. This sample yields some 200,000 clones, of which 75% to 85% are seen a single time; 5.5% to 7.5% belongs to the top ten. Sequenced sample: PBMCs. The source of these receptors is a woman aged 45-65 years in good health and CMV-seropositive. Both conserved end residues are part of each CDR3. The D gene is left open where the match is weak. Rows may omit the clone size; those that give it use once, few, many or a size class.

.,TRBJ2-2,TRBV10-3,.,TGTGCCGCCAAAGCGGAGGGAACCGGGGAGCTGTTTTTT,CAAKAEGTGELFF
TRBD1,TRBJ1-2,TRBV18,.,TGTGCCAGCTCCCAGACGACAGGGCCCTATGGCTACACCTTC,CASSQTTGPYGYTF
.,TRBJ1-5,TRBV6-6,few,TGTGCCAGCAGCCCCGGTGAGGGAAGCAATCAGCCCCAGCATTTT,CASSPGEGSNQPQHF
TRBD2,TRBJ2-2,TRBV7-3,.,TGTGCCAGCAGCCCCCGTAGCGGGTACAACACCGGGGAGCTGTTTTTT,CASSPRSGYNTGELFF
.,TRBJ2-1,TRBV19,.,TGTGCCAGTAGTATAGAGGCAGGATACAATGAGCAGTTCTTC,CASSIEAGYNEQFF
TRBD2,TRBJ2-3,TRBV5-1,few,TGCGCCAGCAGCCCCCTGGCCGGGGGGGGCACAGATACGCAGTATTTT,CASSPLAGGGTDTQYF
TRBD1,TRBJ2-7,TRBV28,.,TGTGCCAGCAGTATACAGGGGAGCTCCTACGAGCAGTACTTC,CASSIQGSSYEQYF
.,TRBJ2-3,TRBV2,.,TGTGCCAGCAGTGAAGCGGGCACAGGATTGTCAGATACGCAGTATTTT,CASSEAGTGLSDTQYF
.,TRBJ1-2,TRBV30,.,TGTGCCCGGGACAAAGCTAACTATGGCTACACCTTC,CARDKANYGYTF
.,TRBJ2-6,TRBV5-5,few,TGTGCCAGCAGCTCACAGATGAACTCTGGGGCCAACGGCCTGACTTTC,CASSSQMNSGANGLTF
TRBD2,TRBJ2-5,TRBV6-1,once,TGTGCCAGCAGTGATAAAAGCGGGGGGGCGGAGACCCAGTACTTC,CASSDKSGGAETQYF
.,TRBJ2-4,TRBV2,.,TGTGCCAGCAGTCCACAGGGTGACAAAAACAGTCAGTACTTC,CASSPQGDKNSQYF
.,TRBJ2-1,TRBV6-1,.,TGTGCCAGCGCTCCGGGTACCATTTACAATGAGCAGTTCTTC,CASAPGTIYNEQFF
.,TRBJ2-1,TRBV7-9,.,TGTGCCAGCAGCTTGGGTCGGGACTACAATGAGCAGTTCTTC,CASSLGRDYNEQFF
.,TRBJ1-2,TRBV5-8,.,TGTGCCAGCAGCTTAGGGTCGGGATCCCACGACTATGGCTACACCTTC,CASSLGSGSHDYGYTF
TRBD2,TRBJ2-4,TRBV5-4,.,TGTGCCAGCAGCTTCGGGGGGTGGGAATCTGGAAACATTCAGTACTTC,CASSFGGWESGNIQYF
.,TRBJ2-3,TRBV28,once,TGTGCCAGCAGTCCCTCGTCCCGAGATACGCAGTATTTT,CASSPSSRDTQYF
.,TRBJ2-7,TRBV28,once,TGTGCCAGCAGCCCTCCCCCGGGGTCCTACGAGCAGTACTTC,CASSPPPGSYEQYF
.,TRBJ1-5,TRBV27,.,TGTGCCAGCAGTCCTCGCGGGGCGGAGGGCAATCAGCCCCAGCATTTT,CASSPRGAEGNQPQHF
.,TRBJ1-2,TRBV7-6,.,TGTGCCAGCAGCTTAGATCCTTTTTATGGCTACACCTTC,CASSLDPFYGYTF
.,TRBJ2-7,TRBV29-1,.,TGCAGCGCTATACAGGGCCCCTCTGACGAGCAGTACTTC,CSAIQGPSDEQYF
.,TRBJ2-4,TRBV4-3,.,TGCGCCAGCAGCCAAGAGGGGACACCTCGAACCCCCAACAGTCAGTACTTC,CASSQEGTPRTPNSQYF
TRBD1,TRBJ2-7,TRBV7-8,.,TGTGCCAGCAGCTCCGGACAGGGCTCTAAAGAGCAGTACTTC,CASSSGQGSKEQYF
TRBD2,TRBJ2-2,TRBV2,.,TGTGCCAGCAAGGGACTAGTAACCGGGGAGCTGTTTTTT,CASKGLVTGELFF
TRBD2,TRBJ2-7,TRBV28,.,TGTGCCAGCAGTTTACGGGGAGGGTCCTACGAGCAGTACTTC,CASSLRGGSYEQYF
.,TRBJ1-2,TRBV5-6,.,TGTGCCAGCAGCCCGGACAAAGCTAACTATGGCTACACCTTC,CASSPDKANYGYTF
TRBD2,TRBJ2-3,TRBV7-6,.,TGTGCCAGCAGCAACGCCGTAGCGGGTACGCAGTATTTT,CASSNAVAGTQYF
TRBD2,TRBJ2-7,TRBV28,once,TGTGCCAGCAGTTTGACCGGGACTAGCGGGCTCTACGAGCAGTACTTC,CASSLTGTSGLYEQYF
TRBD1,TRBJ1-4,TRBV19,.,TGTGCCAGTAGTCCCGCAGGGGGCGGTGAAAAACTGTTTTTT,CASSPAGGGEKLFF
TRBD2,TRBJ2-5,TRBV15,once,TGTGCCACCAGCATTGGGACTAGCGGGGCTTCGAGGGAGACCCAGTACTTC,CATSIGTSGASRETQYF
TRBD1,TRBJ2-7,TRBV15,.,TGTGCCACCAGCGTCGTCAGGGGGTCCCCTTACGAGCAGTACTTC,CATSVVRGSPYEQYF
.,TRBJ1-2,TRBV6-1,.,TGTGCCAGCACGGGCAGGAGGGAGGGTGGCTACACCTTC,CASTGRREGGYTF
.,TRBJ1-1,TRBV5-6,.,TGTGCCAGCAGCTTGGGACAGTCGAACACTGAAGCTTTCTTT,CASSLGQSNTEAFF
TRBD2,TRBJ2-7,TRBV28,.,TGTGCCAGCAACCGGGGGGCCTACGAGCAGTACTTC,CASNRGAYEQYF
.,TRBJ2-7,TRBV4-2,few,TGTGCCAGCAGCCAAGGTGGGGACTTTTTTCAGTACTTC,CASSQGGDFFQYF
TRBD1,TRBJ1-1,TRBV5-1,.,TGCGCCAGCAGCTCGACAGGGGGCTTCTCGCAAACTGAAGCTTTCTTT,CASSSTGGFSQTEAFF
.,TRBJ1-3,TRBV14,.,TGTGCCAGCAGCCGACACTCCTCTGGAAACACCATATATTTT,CASSRHSSGNTIYF
.,TRBJ1-1,TRBV5-1,.,TGCGCCAGCAGCTTGGGGAGTGGAGGCCCTGGCACTGAAGCTTTCTTT,CASSLGSGGPGTEAFF
TRBD2,TRBJ2-1,TRBV7-6,.,TGTGCCAGCAGCTTAGCCTCTCGACTAGCGGGAGGTTATAATGAGCAGTTCTTC,CASSLASRLAGGYNEQFF
TRBD2,TRBJ2-2,TRBV4-3,.,TGCGCCAGCAGCCAAACCCCCCCCGGGACTACGAAGAACACCGGGGAGCTGTTTTTT,CASSQTPPGTTKNTGELFF
.,TRBJ2-3,TRBV7-2,few,TGTGCCAGCAGCCTCCAGGTTTCCGGGGCAGATACGCAGTATTTT,CASSLQVSGADTQYF
TRBD1,TRBJ1-2,TRBV6-6,once,TGTGCCAGCAGTCGTCGGACAGGGGATTTACACTATGGCTACACCTTC,CASSRRTGDLHYGYTF
.,TRBJ2-1,TRBV6-1,.,TGTGCCAGCAGGGCCCGGGGGAAGGGGTACAATGAGCAGTTCTTC,CASRARGKGYNEQFF
.,TRBJ1-2,TRBV5-5,.,TGTGCCAGCAGCTTGGAACAGTCGAACTATGGCTACACCTTC,CASSLEQSNYGYTF
.,TRBJ2-7,TRBV5-1,.,TGCGCCAGCAGCTCGTTGGACACGTACTCCTACGAGCAGTACTTC,CASSSLDTYSYEQYF
TRBD2,TRBJ2-3,TRBV5-4,.,TGTGCCAGCAGCCCCCCGGGAACTAGCGGGAGAATTTTACCTACGCAGTATTTT,CASSPPGTSGRILPTQYF
TRBD1,TRBJ2-6,TRBV5-1,.,TGCGCCAGCAGCTCTGGGACAGAATCAAACTCTGGGGCCAACGTCCTGACTTTC,CASSSGTESNSGANVLTF
.,TRBJ2-2,TRBV11-2,.,TGTGCCAGCAGCGCCTACGGGGGTAGCGGGGAGCTGTTTTTT,CASSAYGGSGELFF
TRBD2,TRBJ2-5,TRBV11-1,.,TGTGCCAGCAGCCCCGGACTAGCGCCAGAGCAAGAGACCCAGTACTTC,CASSPGLAPEQETQYF
.,TRBJ2-3,TRBV5-6,.,TGTGCCAGCAGCACCTCTCGAGGGACGCAGTATTTT,CASSTSRGTQYF
.,TRBJ2-7,TRBV5-1,.,TGCGCCAGCAGCTTTAACAGGGCTCCCTACGAGCAGTACTTC,CASSFNRAPYEQYF
.,TRBJ1-5,TRBV5-4,once,TGTGCCAGCAGCATAGACAGCCATCAGCCCCAGCATTTT,CASSIDSHQPQHF
.,TRBJ1-3,TRBV10-3,.,TGTGCCATCAGTGAGTCGGGAGGGTCTGGAAACACCATATATTTT,CAISESGGSGNTIYF
TRBD1,TRBJ2-7,TRBV27,.,TGTGCCAGCAGTTCCTGGGGACAGGGAAAATACGAGCAGTACTTC,CASSSWGQGKYEQYF
.,TRBJ2-1,TRBV7-9,.,TGTGCCAGCAGCTTAGCGGGGGGAATTGTCACCAATGAGCAGTTCTTC,CASSLAGGIVTNEQFF
TRBD2,TRBJ2-2,TRBV27,.,TGTGCCAGCACTAGCGGGAACACCGGGGAGCTGTTTTTT,CASTSGNTGELFF
TRBD1,TRBJ1-2,TRBV5-6,.,TGTGCCAGCAGCCTGGGACAGAGAGCTAACTATGGCTACACCTTC,CASSLGQRANYGYTF
.,TRBJ1-4,TRBV9,.,TGTGCCAGCACGGGTTCGTTTGGAGGTGATGAAAAACTGTTTTTT,CASTGSFGGDEKLFF